These 8 T cell receptor beta chains share one sample of origin, sequenced in a study of cytomegalovirus exposure and HLA in healthy donors. The PCR employed 60 Vbeta primers together with 13 Jbeta primers. Using immunoSEQ multiplex PCR, the repertoire was profiled, and TCRdb retains in-frame clones only, with some absent. The sample holds some 150,000 clones; more than 75% are singletons and the top ten take roughly 3.2%. The sample was PBMCs. The receptors were gathered from a man aged 18 to 29 in good health and CMV-seropositive.

This clone was seen once. The genes are TRBV15 and TRBJ2-1; TRBD2 agrees at 7 bases. The CDR3 has 14 residues. V was clipped by 0 bases and J by 9 bases; unmatched bases: 5. CDR1 and CDR2 (germline): LNHNV, YYDKDF (reference sequence). CDR3 sequence reads: CATSRDPGEGEQFF. The CDR3, as DNA: TGTGCCACCAGCAGAGATCCTGGGGAGGGTGAGCAGTTCTTC. Variable domain in full (rest from reference TRBV15 and TRBJ2-1): DAMVIQNPRYQVTQFGKPVTLSCSQTLNHNVMYWYQQKSSQAPKLLFHYYDKDFNNEADTPDNFQSRRPNTSFCFLDIRSPGLGDTAMYLCATSRDPGEGEQFFGPGTRLTVL.

The gene calls are TRBV6-6 and TRBJ1-4, with TRBD1 identical over 8 bases. Trimming removed 6 bases from V and 7 bases from J; junction bases left unmatched: 4. CDR1 is MNHNY, CDR2 SVGAGI, per germline (reference sequence). This CDR3 region has 13 residues. CDR3 residues: CASSDRGSEKLFF. DNA of the CDR3: TGTGCCAGCAGCGACAGGGGTTCTGAAAAACTGTTTTTT.

This chain joins TRBV9 and TRBJ2-3, with 8 bases lining up with TRBD2. Germline CDR1 SGDLS, CDR2 YYNGEE. The CDR3 totals 17 residues. V was clipped by 2 bases and J by 3 bases; unmatched bases: 11. CDR3 in amino acids: CASSVGTRGGITDTQYF. The CDR3 nucleotides are TGTGCCAGCAGCGTCGGGACTAGAGGGGGAATTACAGATACGCAGTATTTT.

This chain links TRBV19 with TRBJ2-7; 10 bases match TRBD2. The germline gives CDR1 LNHDA, CDR2 SQIVND (reference sequence). Unmatched junction bases numbered 7, after V lost 6 bases and J lost 2 bases. This CDR3 contains 15 residues. The CDR3 bases are TGTGCCAGTAGCAACATAGCGGGAGGCACCTACGAGCAGTACTTC. Its translation is CASSNIAGGTYEQYF.

The rearrangement joins TRBV5-4 to TRBJ1-1; weak D call: TRBD1 (6 bases). The V gene lost 1 base and the J gene lost 1 base, with 8 bases spanning the gap. CDR3 length: 14 residues. The germline V gene encodes CDR1 SGHNT and CDR2 YYREEE (reference sequence). The CDR3 loop reads CASSLQGRNTEAFF. CDR3 nucleotides: TGTGCCAGCAGCTTGCAGGGGAGGAACACTGAAGCTTTCTTT.

This sequence joins TRBV11-3 and TRBJ1-1, with a possible D match to TRBD1 (6 bases). Germline V gene data show CDR1 as SGHNT and CDR2 as YENEEA. CDR3 length: 15 residues. Trimming pared 1 base from V and 1 base from J, leaving 10 bases between. For the CDR3, the DNA is TGTGCCAGCAGCTTAGCCGGGACAACGAACACTGAAGCTTTCTTT. Its translation is CASSLAGTTNTEAFF. Looking up the rest from reference TRBV11-3 and TRBJ1-1 gives the full variable domain: EAGVVQSPRYKIIEKKQPVAFWCNPISGHNTLYWYLQNLGQGPELLIRYENEEAVDDSQLPKDRFSAERLKGVDSTLKIQPAELGDSAVYLCASSLAGTTNTEAFFGQGTRLTVV.

This clone was picked up a small number of times. The chain joins TRBV7-6 to TRBJ1-4; D not certain. The length of the CDR3 is 14 residues. Germline V gene data show CDR1 as SGHVS and CDR2 as FNYEAQ. With 5 bases removed from V and 5 bases from J, the gap between germline ends came to 12 bases. CDR3: CASSKSPGNEKLFF. The CDR3 DNA reads as TGTGCCAGCAGCAAGTCCCCGGGGAATGAAAAACTGTTTTTT.

The chain links TRBV19 to TRBJ1-2; no clear D. The germline V gene encodes CDR1 LNHDA and CDR2 SQIVND (reference sequence). Trimming shortened V by 5 bases and J by 0 bases, and 7 bases separated the two germline ends. The CDR3 has 13 amino acids. The CDR3 loop reads CASSLVANYGYTF. CDR3 sequence (DNA): TGTGCCAGTAGTTTGGTAGCTAACTATGGCTACACCTTC.